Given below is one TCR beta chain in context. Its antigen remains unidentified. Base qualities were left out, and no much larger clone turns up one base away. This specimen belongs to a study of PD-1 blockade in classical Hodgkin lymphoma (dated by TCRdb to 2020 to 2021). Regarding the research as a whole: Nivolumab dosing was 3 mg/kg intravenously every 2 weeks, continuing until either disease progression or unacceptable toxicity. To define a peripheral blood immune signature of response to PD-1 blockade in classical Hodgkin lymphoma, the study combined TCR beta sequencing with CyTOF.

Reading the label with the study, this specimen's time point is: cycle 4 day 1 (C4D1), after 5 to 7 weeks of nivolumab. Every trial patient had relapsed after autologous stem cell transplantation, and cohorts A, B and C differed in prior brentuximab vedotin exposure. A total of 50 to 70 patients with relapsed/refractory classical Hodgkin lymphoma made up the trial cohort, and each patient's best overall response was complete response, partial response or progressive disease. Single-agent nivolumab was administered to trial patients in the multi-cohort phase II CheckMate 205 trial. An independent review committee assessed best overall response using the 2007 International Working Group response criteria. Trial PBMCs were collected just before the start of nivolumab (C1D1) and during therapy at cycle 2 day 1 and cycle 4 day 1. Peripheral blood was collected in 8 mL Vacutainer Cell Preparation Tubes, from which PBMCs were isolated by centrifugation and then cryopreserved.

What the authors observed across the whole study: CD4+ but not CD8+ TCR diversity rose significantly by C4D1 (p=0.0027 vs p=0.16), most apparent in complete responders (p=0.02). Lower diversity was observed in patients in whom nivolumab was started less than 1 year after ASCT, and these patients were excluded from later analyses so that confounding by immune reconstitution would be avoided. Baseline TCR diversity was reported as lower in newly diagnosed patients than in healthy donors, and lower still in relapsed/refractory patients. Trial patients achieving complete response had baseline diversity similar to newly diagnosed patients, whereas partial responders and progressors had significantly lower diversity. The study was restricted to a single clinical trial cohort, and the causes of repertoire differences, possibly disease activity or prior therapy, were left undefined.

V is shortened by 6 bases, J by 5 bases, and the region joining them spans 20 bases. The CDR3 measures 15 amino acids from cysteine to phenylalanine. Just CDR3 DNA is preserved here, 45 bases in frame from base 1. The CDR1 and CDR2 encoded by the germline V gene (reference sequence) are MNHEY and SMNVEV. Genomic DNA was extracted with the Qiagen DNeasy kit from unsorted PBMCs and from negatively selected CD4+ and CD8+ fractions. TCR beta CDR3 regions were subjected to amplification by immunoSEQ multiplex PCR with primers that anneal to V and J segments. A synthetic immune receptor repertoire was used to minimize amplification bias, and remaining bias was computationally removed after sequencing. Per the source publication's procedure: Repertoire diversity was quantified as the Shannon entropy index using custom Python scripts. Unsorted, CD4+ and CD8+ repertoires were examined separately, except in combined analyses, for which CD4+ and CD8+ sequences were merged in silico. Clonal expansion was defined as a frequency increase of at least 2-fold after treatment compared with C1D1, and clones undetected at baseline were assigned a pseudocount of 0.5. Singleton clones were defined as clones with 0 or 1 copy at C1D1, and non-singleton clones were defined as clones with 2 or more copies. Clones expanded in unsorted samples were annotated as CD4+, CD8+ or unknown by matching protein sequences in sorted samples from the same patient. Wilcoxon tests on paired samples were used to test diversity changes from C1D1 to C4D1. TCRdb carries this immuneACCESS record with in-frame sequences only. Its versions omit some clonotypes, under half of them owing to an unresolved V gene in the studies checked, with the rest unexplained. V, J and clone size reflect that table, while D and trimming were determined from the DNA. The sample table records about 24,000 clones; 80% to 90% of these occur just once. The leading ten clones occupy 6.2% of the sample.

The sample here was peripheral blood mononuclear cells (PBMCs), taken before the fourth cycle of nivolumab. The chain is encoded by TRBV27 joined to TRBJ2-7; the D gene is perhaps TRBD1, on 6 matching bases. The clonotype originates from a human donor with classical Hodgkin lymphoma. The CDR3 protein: CASRWAIGDMDEQYF. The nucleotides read TGTGCCAGCAGGTGGGCTATCGGGGACATGGACGAGCAGTACTTC.